This entry describes one TCR beta chain. Its antigen is not known. Sorting separated CD4+ and CD8+ T cells out of PBMCs. The sample belongs to a study of CD8+ T cells in alopecia areata. General study points: Clarity of TCR sharing across patients fell short of that in mice, possibly HLA-related. Scalp sequencing captures resident alphabeta T cells of normal skin too.

The CDR3 runs 14 residues. The germline V gene has CDR1 LGHNA and CDR2 YNFKEQ. V was clipped by 1 base and J by 0 bases, with 4 bases between them. cDNA prepared by RNA extraction and subsequent reverse transcription served as the template for sequencing. Sequencing was performed with immunoSEQ multiplex PCR; in TCRdb, only in-frame clones are kept and a portion is missing. The data hold around 100,000 clones, with about 60% observed a single time. This TCR was recovered from a human donor in good health. Source material: CD4+ T cells sorted from blood. The rearrangement joins TRBV4-2 to TRBJ1-5, with D hard to call. Written as DNA, the CDR3 is TGTGCCAGCAGCCAAGGTTATAGCAATCAGCCCCAGCATTTT. Residues: CASSQGYSNQPQHF.